This note documents a single T cell receptor (beta chain) sequence. This clonotype has ten or more counts. No cognate antigen has been identified for it. Base qualities are not recorded, but no much larger clone differs from it by a single base. This sample was included in a study of Graves' ophthalmopathy and Graves' hyperthyroidism (dated by TCRdb to the late 2010s). Broadly, across the study: Peripheral blood was collected at initial diagnosis, before any treatment. In roughly 6 hyperthyroidism patients, T-cell repertoires of thyroid tissue and blood were compared. In total, 135 blood samples were TCR-sequenced: under 45 ophthalmopathy, approximately 80 hyperthyroidism and some 17 hyperthyroidism-to-ophthalmopathy patients. The independent validation cohort included about 19 hyperthyroidism patients plus 17 patients who later progressed from hyperthyroidism to ophthalmopathy. The 75 to 100 discovery patients were randomly split 7:3 into training and test sets. After sampling, hyperthyroidism patients received methimazole starting at 30 mg daily, and ophthalmopathy patients received high-dose intravenous methylprednisolone. A discovery set of 95 to 100 patients (around 45 ophthalmopathy, 60 or so stable hyperthyroidism) was enrolled to explore V-J signatures distinguishing ophthalmopathy from hyperthyroidism. The study used signatures of the TCR beta repertoire to tell Graves' ophthalmopathy apart from Graves' hyperthyroidism and to predict which patients would progress to ophthalmopathy.

The cysteine opens and the phenylalanine closes a CDR3 of 11 amino acids. Of all the DNA, just the CDR3 is kept, 33 bases in frame from base 1. Trimming removed 5 bases from V and 8 bases from J, leaving 9 bases between the germline ends. Sequences MDHEN (CDR1) and SYDVKM (CDR2) are obtained from the germline V gene. Overall study results and their limits: Most expanded thyroid clonotypes with frequency above 0.001 were also detected in blood, suggesting blood repertoires may reflect the thyroid immune response. Ophthalmopathy was separated from stable hyperthyroidism by the 13-signature model with just under 90% sensitivity and just under 84% specificity in cross-validation and with 80%/75% in the test set. In validation, the model predicted ophthalmopathy progression with about 71% sensitivity and 72.22% specificity; some 13 predicted patients were CT-confirmed with GO in a median of about 7.1 months. Sample size was not predetermined statistically, and investigators were not blinded to group allocation.

Ophthalmopathy patients were characterized by moderately to severely active disease, a Clinical Activity Score of at least 3, a NOSPECS grade of at least 4, and a disease duration under 3 months. Anyone with other autoimmune diseases, uncontrolled infections, pregnancy or lactation was excluded from the study. Clinical symptoms, serum thyroxine, TRAb, thyroid ultrasound and orbital computed tomography formed the basis of the diagnosis. PBMCs were isolated from approximately 10 ml of fresh peripheral blood by Ficoll-Paque density gradient centrifugation. Total RNA was extracted using Trizol reagent, and RNA quality was checked on an Agilent 2100 Bioanalyzer. For repertoire sequencing, the TCR beta CDR3 regions were amplified from RNA transcripts. The first round was an RT-PCR using HTBI primers with the Qiagen OneStep RT-PCR kit, and this first round was followed by a second-round multiplex PCR, then size selection and purification. Sequencing of the libraries was carried out on an Illumina HiSeq2000 in paired-end mode with 100 bp reads. On the study's bioinformatics: SOAPnuke was used for read processing, and reads with adapters, uncalled bases, a mean Phred below 15, or no exact constant-primer or identifier match were discarded. COPE v1.2.5 was used to merge high-quality paired reads. Clonotypes were defined as unique nucleotide sequences and were aligned to IMGT TRB V, D and J references using MiTCR v1.1. Only V-J combinations with frequency above 0.0001 were analysed, covering approximately 99% of repertoires. A TCR clonal expansion and chaos score per V-J combination was defined as the ratio of F50 clonal expansion to chaos observed in the TCRdist matrix. Welch's t-statistics and random forest were used to reduce the features to about 14 V-J combinations, which were then used as input to a naive Bayes classifier. The Morisita-Horn index was used to measure how similar the thyroid and blood repertoires were. TCRdb reworked the public reads: Q25 trimming with fastp, MiXCR clone assembly, productive beta chains retained. Duplicate CDR3 protein sequences are folded into a single record with the most common DNA and genes. Clone size and V and J calls follow TCRdb, not the original study. The sample table lists about 150,000 distinct CDR3 sequences, 30% to 45% of them with a count of one. The top ten clones comprise roughly 6% of the sample.

This TCR was sampled from a woman in her 40s with Graves' ophthalmopathy. Donor details come from another sample of the same person, matched by shared clones. Sequencing was carried out using peripheral blood. The V and J genes are TRBV28 and TRBJ1-1; D gene: possibly TRBD1, on 6 matching bases. The nucleotides are TGTGCCAGCAGTGTCGACAGGGAAGCTTTCTTT. Its translation reads: CASSVDREAFF.